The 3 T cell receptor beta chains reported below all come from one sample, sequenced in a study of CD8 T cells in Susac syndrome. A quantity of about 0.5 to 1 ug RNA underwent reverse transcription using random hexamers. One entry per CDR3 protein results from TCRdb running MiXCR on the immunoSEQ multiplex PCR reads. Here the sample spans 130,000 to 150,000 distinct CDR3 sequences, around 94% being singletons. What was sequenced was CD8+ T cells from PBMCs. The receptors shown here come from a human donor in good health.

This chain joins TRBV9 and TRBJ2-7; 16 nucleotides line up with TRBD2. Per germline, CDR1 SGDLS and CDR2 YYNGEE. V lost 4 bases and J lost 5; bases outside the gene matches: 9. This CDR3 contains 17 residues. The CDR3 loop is CASSPRTGTSGRDEQYF. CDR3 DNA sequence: TGTGCCAGCAGCCCCCGAACCGGGACTAGCGGGAGGGACGAGCAGTACTTC.

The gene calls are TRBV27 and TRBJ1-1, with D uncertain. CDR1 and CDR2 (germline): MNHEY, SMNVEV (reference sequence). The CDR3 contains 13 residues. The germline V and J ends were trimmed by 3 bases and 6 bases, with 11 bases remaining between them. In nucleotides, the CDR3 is TGTGCCAGCAGTTTTCAGGCGGAAGCTGAAGCTTTCTTT. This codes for CASSFQAEAEAFF.

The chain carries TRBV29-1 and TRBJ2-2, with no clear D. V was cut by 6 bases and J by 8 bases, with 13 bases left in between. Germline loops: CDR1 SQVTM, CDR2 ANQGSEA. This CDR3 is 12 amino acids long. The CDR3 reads CSVNGPVGELFF. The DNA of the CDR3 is TGCAGCGTCAACGGGCCTGTAGGGGAGCTGTTTTTT.